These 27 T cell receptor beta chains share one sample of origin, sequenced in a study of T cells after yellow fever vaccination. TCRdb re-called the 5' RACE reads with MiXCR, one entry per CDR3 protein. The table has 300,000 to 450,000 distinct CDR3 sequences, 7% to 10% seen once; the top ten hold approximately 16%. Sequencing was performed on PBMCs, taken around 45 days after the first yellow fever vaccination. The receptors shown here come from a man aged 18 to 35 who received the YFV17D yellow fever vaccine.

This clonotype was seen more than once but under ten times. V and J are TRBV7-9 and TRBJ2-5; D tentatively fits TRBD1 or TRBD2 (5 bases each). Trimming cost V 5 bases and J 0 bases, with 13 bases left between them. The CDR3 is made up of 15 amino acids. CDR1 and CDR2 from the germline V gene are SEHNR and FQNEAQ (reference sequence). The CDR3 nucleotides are TGTGCCAGCAGCACCCGGGACGGAGACCAAGAGACCCAGTACTTC. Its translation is CASSTRDGDQETQYF.

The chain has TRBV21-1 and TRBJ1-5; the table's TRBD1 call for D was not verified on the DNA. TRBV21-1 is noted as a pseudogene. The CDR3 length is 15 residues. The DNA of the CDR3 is TGTGCCAGCAGCAAACGACAGGGGCGACATCAGCCCCAGCATTTT. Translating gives CASSKRQGRHQPQHF.

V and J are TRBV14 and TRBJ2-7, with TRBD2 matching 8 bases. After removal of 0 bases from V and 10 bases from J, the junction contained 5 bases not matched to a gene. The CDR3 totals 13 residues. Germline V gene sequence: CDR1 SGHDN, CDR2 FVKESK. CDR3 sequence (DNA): TGTGCCAGCAGCCAAGAATGGAGCGGGGGTCAGTACTTC. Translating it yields CASSQEWSGGQYF.

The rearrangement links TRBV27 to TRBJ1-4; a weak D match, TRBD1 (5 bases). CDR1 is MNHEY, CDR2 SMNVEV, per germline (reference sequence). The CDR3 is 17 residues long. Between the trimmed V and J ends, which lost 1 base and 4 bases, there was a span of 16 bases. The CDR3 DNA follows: TGTGCCAGCAGTTTATTCGAGGTTGGGGGGATTAATGAAAAACTGTTTTTT. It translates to CASSLFEVGGINEKLFF.

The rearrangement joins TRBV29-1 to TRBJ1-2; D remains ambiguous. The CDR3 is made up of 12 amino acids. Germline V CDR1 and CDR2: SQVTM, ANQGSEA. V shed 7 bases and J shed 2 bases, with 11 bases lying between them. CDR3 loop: CSGALRNYGYTF. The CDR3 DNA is TGCAGCGGAGCCCTTCGCAACTATGGCTACACCTTC.

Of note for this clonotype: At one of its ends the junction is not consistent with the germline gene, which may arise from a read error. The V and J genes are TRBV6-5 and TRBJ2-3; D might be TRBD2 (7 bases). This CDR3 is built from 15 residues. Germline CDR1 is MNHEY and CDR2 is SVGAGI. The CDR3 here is CASSYSRGGSDTRYF. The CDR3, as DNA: TGTGCCAGCAGTTACTCGAGGGGGGGCTCAGATACGCGGTATTTT.

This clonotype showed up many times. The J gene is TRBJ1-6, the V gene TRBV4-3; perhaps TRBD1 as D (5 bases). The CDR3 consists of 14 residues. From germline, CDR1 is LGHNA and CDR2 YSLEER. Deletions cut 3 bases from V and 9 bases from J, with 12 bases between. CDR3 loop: CASSHQGPSSPLHF. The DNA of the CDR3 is TGCGCCAGCAGCCACCAGGGCCCTAGTTCACCCCTCCACTTT.

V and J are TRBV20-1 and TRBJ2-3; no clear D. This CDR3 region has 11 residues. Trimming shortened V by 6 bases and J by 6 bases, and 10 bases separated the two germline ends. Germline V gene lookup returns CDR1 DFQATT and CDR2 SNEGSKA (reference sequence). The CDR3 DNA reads TGCAGTGCACCTGGGGTGGATACGCAGTATTTT. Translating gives CSAPGVDTQYF.

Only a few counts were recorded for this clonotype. The CDR3 nucleotides are TGTGCCAGCTCACTTCCGGGACAGGGCTACGAGCAGTACGTC. Protein product: CASSLPGQGYEQYV. The chain joins TRBV18 to TRBJ2-7; 9 nucleotides agree with TRBD1. Germline V lookup: CDR1 KGHSH, CDR2 LQKENI. The CDR3 contains 14 residues. Losses at the gene ends were 4 bases for V and 3 bases for J; bases not matched to a gene: 4.

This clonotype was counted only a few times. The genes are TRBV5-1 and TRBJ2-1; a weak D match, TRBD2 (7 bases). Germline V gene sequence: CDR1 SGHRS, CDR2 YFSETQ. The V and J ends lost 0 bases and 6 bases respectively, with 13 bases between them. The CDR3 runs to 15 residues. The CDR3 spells CASSLGAGAINEQFF. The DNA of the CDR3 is TGCGCCAGCAGCTTGGGCGCGGGGGCCATCAATGAGCAGTTCTTC.

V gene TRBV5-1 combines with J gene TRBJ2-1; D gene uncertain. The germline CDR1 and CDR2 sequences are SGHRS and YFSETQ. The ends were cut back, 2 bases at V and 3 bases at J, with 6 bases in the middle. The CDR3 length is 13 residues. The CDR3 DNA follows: TGCGCCAGCAGCTTCCCACTCTACAATGAGCAGTTCTTC. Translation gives CASSFPLYNEQFF.

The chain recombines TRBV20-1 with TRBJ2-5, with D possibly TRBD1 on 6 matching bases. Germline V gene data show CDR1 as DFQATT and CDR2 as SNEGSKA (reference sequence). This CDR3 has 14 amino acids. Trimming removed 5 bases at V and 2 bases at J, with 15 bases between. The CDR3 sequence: CSAVRPGQQETQYF. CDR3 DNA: TGCAGTGCTGTTCGACCGGGACAACAAGAGACCCAGTACTTC.

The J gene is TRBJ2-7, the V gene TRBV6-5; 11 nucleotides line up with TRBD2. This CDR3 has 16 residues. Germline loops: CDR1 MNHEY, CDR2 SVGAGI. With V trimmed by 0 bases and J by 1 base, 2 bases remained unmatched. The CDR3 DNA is TGTGCCAGCAGTTACTCGACTAGCGGGGCTTCCTACGAGCAGTACTTC. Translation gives CASSYSTSGASYEQYF.

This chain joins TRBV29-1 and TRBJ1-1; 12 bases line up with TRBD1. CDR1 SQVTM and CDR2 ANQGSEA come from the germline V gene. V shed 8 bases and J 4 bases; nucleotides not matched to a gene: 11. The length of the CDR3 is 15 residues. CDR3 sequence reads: CSSHRRDRGLTEAFF. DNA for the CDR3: TGCAGCTCCCATCGCCGGGACAGGGGGCTCACTGAAGCTTTCTTT.

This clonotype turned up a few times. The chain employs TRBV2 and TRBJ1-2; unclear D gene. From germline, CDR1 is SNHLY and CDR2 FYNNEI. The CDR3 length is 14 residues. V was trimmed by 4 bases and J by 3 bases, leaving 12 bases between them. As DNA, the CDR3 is TGTGCCAGCAGTGGGCCTGGAGAGGACTATGGCTACACCTTC. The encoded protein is CASSGPGEDYGYTF.

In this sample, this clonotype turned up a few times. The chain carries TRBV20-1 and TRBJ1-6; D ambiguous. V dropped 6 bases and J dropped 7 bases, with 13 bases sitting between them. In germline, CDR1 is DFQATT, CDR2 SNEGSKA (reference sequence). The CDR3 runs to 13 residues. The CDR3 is CSAKVVGNSPLHF. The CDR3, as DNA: TGCAGTGCGAAGGTTGTTGGGAATTCACCCCTCCACTTT.

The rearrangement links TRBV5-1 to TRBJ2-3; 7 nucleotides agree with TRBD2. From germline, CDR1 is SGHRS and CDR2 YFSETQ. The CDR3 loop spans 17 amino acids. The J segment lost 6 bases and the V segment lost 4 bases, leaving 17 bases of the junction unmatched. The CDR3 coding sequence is TGCGCCAGCAGCCTACCTAACAGCGGGGCCTTACTGGATACGCAGTATTTT. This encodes CASSLPNSGALLDTQYF.

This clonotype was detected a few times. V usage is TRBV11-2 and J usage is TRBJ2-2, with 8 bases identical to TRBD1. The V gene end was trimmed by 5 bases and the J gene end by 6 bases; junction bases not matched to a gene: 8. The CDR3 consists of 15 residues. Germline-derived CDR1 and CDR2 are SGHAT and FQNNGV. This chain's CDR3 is CASSPIRGRAGELFF. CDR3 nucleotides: TGTGCCAGCAGCCCAATCAGGGGGCGCGCCGGGGAGCTGTTTTTT.

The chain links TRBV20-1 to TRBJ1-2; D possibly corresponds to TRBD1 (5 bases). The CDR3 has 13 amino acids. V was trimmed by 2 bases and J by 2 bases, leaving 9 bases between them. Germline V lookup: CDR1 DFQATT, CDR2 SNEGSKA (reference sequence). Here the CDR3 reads CSARPTANYGYTF. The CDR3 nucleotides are TGCAGTGCTAGACCGACAGCCAACTATGGCTACACCTTC.

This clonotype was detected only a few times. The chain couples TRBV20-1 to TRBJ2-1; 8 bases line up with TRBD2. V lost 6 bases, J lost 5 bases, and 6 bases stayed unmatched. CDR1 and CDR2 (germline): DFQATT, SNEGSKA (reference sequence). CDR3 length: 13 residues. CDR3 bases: TGCAGTGCAGGAGGACTAGCCAACAATGAGCAGTTCTTC. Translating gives CSAGGLANNEQFF.

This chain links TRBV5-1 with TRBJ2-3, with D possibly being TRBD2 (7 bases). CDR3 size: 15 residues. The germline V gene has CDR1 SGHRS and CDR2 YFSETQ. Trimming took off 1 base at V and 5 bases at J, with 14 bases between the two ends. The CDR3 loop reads CASSLFGGPQDTQYF. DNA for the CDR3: TGCGCCAGCAGCTTGTTCGGGGGGCCGCAAGATACGCAGTATTTT.

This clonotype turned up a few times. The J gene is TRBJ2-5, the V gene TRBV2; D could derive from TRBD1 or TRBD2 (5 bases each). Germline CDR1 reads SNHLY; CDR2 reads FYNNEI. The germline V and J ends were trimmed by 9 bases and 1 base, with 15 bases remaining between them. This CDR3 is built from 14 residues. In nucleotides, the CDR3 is TGTGCCAGTTCCCGGGACGGAGCCCAAGAGACCCAGTACTTC. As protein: CASSRDGAQETQYF.

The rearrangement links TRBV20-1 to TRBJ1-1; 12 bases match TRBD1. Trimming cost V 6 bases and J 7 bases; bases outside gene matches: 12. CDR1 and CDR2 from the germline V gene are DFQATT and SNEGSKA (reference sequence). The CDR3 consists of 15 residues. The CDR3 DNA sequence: TGCAGTGCACAACCGGGACAGGGGGCTTTCGGTGAAGCTTTCTTT. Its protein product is CSAQPGQGAFGEAFF.

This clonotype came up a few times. The CDR3 DNA reads as TGCGCCAGCAGCATGGAGACAGGGGTCACTGAAGCTTTCTTT. Amino acid sequence: CASSMETGVTEAFF. The J gene is TRBJ1-1, the V gene TRBV5-1; 8 bases align to TRBD1. Germline assignment: CDR1 SGHRS and CDR2 YFSETQ. J gave up 4 bases and V 4 bases, and 6 bases lay outside the gene matches. The CDR3 is 14 residues long.

The DNA for the CDR3 is TGTGCCACCAGCAGCGGGCTAGGACAGAGAAATCAGCCCCAGCATTTT. Translation gives CATSSGLGQRNQPQHF. This chain connects TRBV15 to TRBJ1-5, with a possible D match to TRBD1 (6 bases). Per germline, CDR1 LNHNV and CDR2 YYDKDF (reference sequence). This CDR3 has 16 residues. Trimming stripped 3 bases from V and 4 bases from J, with 16 bases between.

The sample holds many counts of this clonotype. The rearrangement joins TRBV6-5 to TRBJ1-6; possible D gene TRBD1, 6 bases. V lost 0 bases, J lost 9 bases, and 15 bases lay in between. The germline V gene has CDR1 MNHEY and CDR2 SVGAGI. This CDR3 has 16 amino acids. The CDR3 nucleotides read TGTGCCAGCAGTTACTCGCTTCAACAGGGCGGTTCACCCCTCCACTTT. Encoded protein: CASSYSLQQGGSPLHF.

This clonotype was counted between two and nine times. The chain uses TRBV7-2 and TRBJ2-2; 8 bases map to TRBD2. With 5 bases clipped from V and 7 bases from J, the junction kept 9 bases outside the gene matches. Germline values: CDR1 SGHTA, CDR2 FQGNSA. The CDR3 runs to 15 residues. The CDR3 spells CASSPTTGGGGELFF. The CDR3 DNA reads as TGTGCCAGCAGCCCTACCACGGGGGGGGGCGGGGAGCTGTTTTTT.